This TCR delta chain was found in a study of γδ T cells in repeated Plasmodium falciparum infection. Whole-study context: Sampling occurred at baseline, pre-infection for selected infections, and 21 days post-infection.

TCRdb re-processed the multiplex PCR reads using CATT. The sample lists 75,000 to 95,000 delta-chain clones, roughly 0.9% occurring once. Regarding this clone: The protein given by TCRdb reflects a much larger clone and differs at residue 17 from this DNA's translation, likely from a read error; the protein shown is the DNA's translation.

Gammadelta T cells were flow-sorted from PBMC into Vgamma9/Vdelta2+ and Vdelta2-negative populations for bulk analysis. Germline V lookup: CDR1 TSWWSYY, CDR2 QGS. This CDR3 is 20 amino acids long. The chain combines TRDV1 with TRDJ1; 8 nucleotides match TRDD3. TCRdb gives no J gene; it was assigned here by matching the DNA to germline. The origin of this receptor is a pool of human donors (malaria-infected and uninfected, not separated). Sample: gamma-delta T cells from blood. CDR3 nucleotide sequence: TGTGCTCTTGGGGAACCATGTCAGGAGGGGGATATAGAATCGCCCGATGAACTCATCTTT. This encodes CALGEPCQEGDIESPDELIF.